This T cell receptor beta chain was observed in a study of shared clonotypes between healthy human individuals. Study-level background: The study used three CD4 naive, three CD4 memory, two CD8 naive and one CD8 memory plate per donor. Study outcomes and limitations: Non-shared clonotypes had lower generation probabilities than clonotypes shared by all four sorted-subset donors. The authors sampled blood alone, and tissue repertoires likely differ. The sharing of about 5% of naive CD4 clonotypes was seen across a few donors.

Cells designated naive CD8 were CD45RO-negative and were positively selected for CCR7, with terminally differentiated effector memory CD45RA+ cells excluded. Sequencing was performed with immunoSEQ multiplex PCR; in TCRdb, only in-frame clones are kept and a portion is missing. The sample yields about 1.9 million clones, roughly 95% seen once. The CDR3 loop spans 14 amino acids. Trimming removed 3 bases from V and 1 base from J, with 12 bases in between. From germline, CDR1 is GTSNPN and CDR2 SVGIG (reference sequence). The table lists this clone with many counts. The antigen is undetermined. This chain uses TRBV30 with TRBJ1-1, with D perhaps TRBD1 (6 bases). Source material: naive CD8+ T cells from PBMCs. The receptor was isolated from a man younger than 35 in good health. Some clones in this sample may be carry-over from other donors' samples. CDR3 residues: CAWRGGRGNTEAFF. CDR3 coding DNA: TGTGCCTGGAGAGGGGGACGGGGGAACACTGAAGCTTTCTTT. The variable domain in full, completed from reference TRBV30 and TRBJ1-1, reads SQTIHQWPATLVQPVGSPLSLECTVEGTSNPNLYWYRQAAGRGLQLLFYSVGIGQISSEVPQNLSASRPQDRQFILSSKKLLLSDSGFYLCAWRGGRGNTEAFFGQGTRLTVV.